These T cell receptor beta chains were read from a single sample in a study of T-cell memory formation after mild COVID-19. TCRdb fed the 5' RACE reads into MiXCR, producing one record per CDR3 protein. Seen here are hundreds of thousands of distinct CDR3 sequences, around 30% observed once, and the top ten hold less than 15%. Sequences were obtained from PBMCs or a T cell subset sorted from them (not recorded which). These receptors were obtained from an adult woman who had mild COVID-19 (a few samples of this study predate the infection). Cell type and time point are not known. Both conserved end residues are part of each CDR3. D genes are given only for firm matches. Clone size is given for some rows only: seen once, a few or many times, or a class if the clone is expanded.

V gene	clone size	D gene	J gene	CDR3 DNA	CDR3 protein
TRBV23-1	-	-	TRBJ1-6	TGCGCCAGCAGTCACCTGGGTGGTAATTCACCCCTCCACTTT	CASSHLGGNSPLHF
TRBV30	-	-	TRBJ1-1	TGTGCCTGGAGTACAGGGTATGGCACTGAAGCTTTCTTT	CAWSTGYGTEAFF
TRBV12-3/TRBV12-4	few	-	TRBJ2-2	TGTGCCAGCAGTCGCACCGGGACCACTCTTCGGCCCGGGGAGCTGTTTTTT	CASSRTGTTLRPGELFF
TRBV5-6	few	-	TRBJ1-2	TGTGCCAGCAGCTTGGCAGGGGAAAGGGATGGCTACACCTTC	CASSLAGERDGYTF
TRBV7-2	-	-	TRBJ2-3	TGTGCCAGCAGCTTTCAGGCAGATACGCAGTATTTT	CASSFQADTQYF
TRBV27	many	-	TRBJ1-6	TGTGCCAGCAGTCCAAGGCGGGGGTATAATTCACCCCTCCACTTT	CASSPRRGYNSPLHF
TRBV7-6	few	-	TRBJ2-5	TGTGCCAGCAGTTCCGGGAGCCGGCGTCGGACCCAGTACTTC	CASSSGSRRRTQYF
TRBV12-3/TRBV12-4	many	TRBD2	TRBJ2-1	TGTGCCAGCAGTTTATCGGGGGGTAACAATGAGCAGTTCTTC	CASSLSGGNNEQFF
TRBV5-1	-	-	TRBJ1-1	TGCGCCAGCAACCAAGGGGGGGGGAGCACTGAAGCTTTCTTT	CASNQGGGSTEAFF
TRBV5-1	few	-	TRBJ1-5	TGCGCCAGCAGCGCCGGGGGCGGCGATCAGCCCCAGCATTTT	CASSAGGGDQPQHF
TRBV20-1	few	TRBD1	TRBJ2-5	TGCAGTGCTAGTGGATTGGGGACAGGGGGGCTGGAGACCCAGTACTTC	CSASGLGTGGLETQYF
TRBV3-1	-	-	TRBJ2-5	TGTGCCAGCAGCCACACCGGGGCCGCCCTGTGGGAGACCCAGTACTTC	CASSHTGAALWETQYF
TRBV9	-	TRBD1	TRBJ1-5	TGTGCCAGCAGCGTAGGACAGGGGGCCAATCAGCCCCAGCATTTT	CASSVGQGANQPQHF
TRBV7-3	-	-	TRBJ2-1	TGTGCCAGCAGCTCCTCCGTCGGGGACCGCTACAATGAGCAGTTCTTC	CASSSSVGDRYNEQFF
TRBV5-1	once	TRBD1	TRBJ1-1	TGCGCCATCTTAGGGGGCCTTATCCCCACGGAGACTGAAGCTTTCTTT	CAILGGLIPTETEAFF
TRBV11-2	-	-	TRBJ2-3	TGTGCCAGCAGCTTAGGCAGGGGCGGGTCGGCAGATACGCAGTATTTT	CASSLGRGGSADTQYF
TRBV7-8	few	-	TRBJ1-1	TGTGCCAGCAGCCCCTACAGGGCCACTGAAGCTTTCTTT	CASSPYRATEAFF
TRBV10-3	-	-	TRBJ1-2	TGTGCCATCAGCGCGAACAACTATGGCTACACCTTC	CAISANNYGYTF
TRBV30	-	-	TRBJ1-2	TGTGCCTGGATCCAACAGAGTAACTATGGCTACACCTTC	CAWIQQSNYGYTF
TRBV24-1	-	TRBD2	TRBJ2-1	TGTGCCACCAGCCGGACTAGCGGGAGTTACGGCTCCTACAATGAGCAGTTCTTC	CATSRTSGSYGSYNEQFF
TRBV12-3/TRBV12-4	-	-	TRBJ2-3	TGTGCCAGCAGCCTTCCCGGGGCAGGAGCAGATACGCAGTATTTT	CASSLPGAGADTQYF
TRBV5-1	few	-	TRBJ2-6	TGCGCCAGCCGGGGTGAAAAATCTGGGGCCAACGTCCTGACTTTC	CASRGEKSGANVLTF
TRBV5-1	few	-	TRBJ1-2	TGCGCCAGCAGCGCCAACGGAATATATGGCTACACCTTC	CASSANGIYGYTF
TRBV7-9	-	-	TRBJ1-5	TGTGCCAGCAGCCTCTGGGCAGGTCTCTCCACTCGGGGCAATCAGCCCCAGCATTTT	CASSLWAGLSTRGNQPQHF
TRBV7-2	-	-	TRBJ2-1	TGTGCCAGCAGCTTAGTCGGAGGGGGGGTGTACAATGAGCAGTTCTTC	CASSLVGGGVYNEQFF
TRBV3-1	few	TRBD2	TRBJ2-3	TGTGCCAGCAGCCAGCCTTGGGGGGGTGGTACAGATACGCAGTATTTT	CASSQPWGGGTDTQYF
TRBV7-3	-	-	TRBJ2-5	TGTGCCAGCAGCTTAACAGGGGGAAGCGGTCCGGGGACCCAGTACTTC	CASSLTGGSGPGTQYF
TRBV6-6	-	TRBD1	TRBJ2-7	TGTGCCAGCAGCGCCGGGACAGGGGAAGGAGAGCAGTACTTC	CASSAGTGEGEQYF
TRBV4-1	few	TRBD1	TRBJ1-5	TGCGCCAGCAGCCATCCACAGGGGTATAGCAATCAGCCCCAGCATTTT	CASSHPQGYSNQPQHF
TRBV11-3	-	TRBD2	TRBJ2-5	TGTGCCAGCAGCCAAGGTATAGCGGGAGGGCCAGAAGAGACCCAGTACTTC	CASSQGIAGGPEETQYF
TRBV9	few	-	TRBJ1-1	TGTGCCAGCAGCGTACAGGGATTCGGAGAAGCTTTCTTT	CASSVQGFGEAFF
TRBV10-3	few	TRBD2	TRBJ2-1	TGTGCCATCAGTGAGTCGAGCCTAGCGGGAGTCTTTGAGCAGTTCTTC	CAISESSLAGVFEQFF
TRBV4-1	few	TRBD2	TRBJ2-1	TGCGCCAGCAGCCAAGCTAGCGGGGGGGCTGTAAATGAGCAGTTCTTC	CASSQASGGAVNEQFF
TRBV7-9	few	TRBD1	TRBJ1-2	TGTGCCAGCAGCTTAGAAACAGGGGGCATAGGTGGCTACACCTTC	CASSLETGGIGGYTF
TRBV18	-	-	TRBJ2-1	TGTGCCAGCTCACCACCCAGGGGAATCCGCGATGAGCAGTTCTTC	CASSPPRGIRDEQFF
TRBV29-1	-	TRBD1	TRBJ2-5	TGCAGCGTGATGACAGGGAACCAAGAGACCCAGTACTTC	CSVMTGNQETQYF
TRBV4-3	few	TRBD2	TRBJ2-5	TGCGCCAGCAGCCAGGGGGGGAACAGCTTGCAAGAGACCCAGTACTTC	CASSQGGNSLQETQYF
TRBV5-4	-	TRBD2	TRBJ2-3	TGTGCCAGCAGCTTGTTACTAGCGGGGATTTCCACAGATACGCAGTATTTT	CASSLLLAGISTDTQYF
TRBV11-1	-	-	TRBJ2-2	TGTGCCAGCAGACCTGCTTCAGCCAGGGAGCTGTTTTTT	CASRPASARELFF
TRBV29-1	few	-	TRBJ2-3	TGCAGCGTTGGGAACGTAGGGCGCCTAGCGGATACGCAGTATTTT	CSVGNVGRLADTQYF
TRBV7-3	many	-	TRBJ1-2	TGTGCCAGCAGCTCTATCGGGTATGGCTACACCTTC	CASSSIGYGYTF
TRBV14	few	-	TRBJ1-1	TGTGCCAGCAGCCAAGTTCTTGGGGGAGGGATGAACACTGAAGCTTTCTTT	CASSQVLGGGMNTEAFF